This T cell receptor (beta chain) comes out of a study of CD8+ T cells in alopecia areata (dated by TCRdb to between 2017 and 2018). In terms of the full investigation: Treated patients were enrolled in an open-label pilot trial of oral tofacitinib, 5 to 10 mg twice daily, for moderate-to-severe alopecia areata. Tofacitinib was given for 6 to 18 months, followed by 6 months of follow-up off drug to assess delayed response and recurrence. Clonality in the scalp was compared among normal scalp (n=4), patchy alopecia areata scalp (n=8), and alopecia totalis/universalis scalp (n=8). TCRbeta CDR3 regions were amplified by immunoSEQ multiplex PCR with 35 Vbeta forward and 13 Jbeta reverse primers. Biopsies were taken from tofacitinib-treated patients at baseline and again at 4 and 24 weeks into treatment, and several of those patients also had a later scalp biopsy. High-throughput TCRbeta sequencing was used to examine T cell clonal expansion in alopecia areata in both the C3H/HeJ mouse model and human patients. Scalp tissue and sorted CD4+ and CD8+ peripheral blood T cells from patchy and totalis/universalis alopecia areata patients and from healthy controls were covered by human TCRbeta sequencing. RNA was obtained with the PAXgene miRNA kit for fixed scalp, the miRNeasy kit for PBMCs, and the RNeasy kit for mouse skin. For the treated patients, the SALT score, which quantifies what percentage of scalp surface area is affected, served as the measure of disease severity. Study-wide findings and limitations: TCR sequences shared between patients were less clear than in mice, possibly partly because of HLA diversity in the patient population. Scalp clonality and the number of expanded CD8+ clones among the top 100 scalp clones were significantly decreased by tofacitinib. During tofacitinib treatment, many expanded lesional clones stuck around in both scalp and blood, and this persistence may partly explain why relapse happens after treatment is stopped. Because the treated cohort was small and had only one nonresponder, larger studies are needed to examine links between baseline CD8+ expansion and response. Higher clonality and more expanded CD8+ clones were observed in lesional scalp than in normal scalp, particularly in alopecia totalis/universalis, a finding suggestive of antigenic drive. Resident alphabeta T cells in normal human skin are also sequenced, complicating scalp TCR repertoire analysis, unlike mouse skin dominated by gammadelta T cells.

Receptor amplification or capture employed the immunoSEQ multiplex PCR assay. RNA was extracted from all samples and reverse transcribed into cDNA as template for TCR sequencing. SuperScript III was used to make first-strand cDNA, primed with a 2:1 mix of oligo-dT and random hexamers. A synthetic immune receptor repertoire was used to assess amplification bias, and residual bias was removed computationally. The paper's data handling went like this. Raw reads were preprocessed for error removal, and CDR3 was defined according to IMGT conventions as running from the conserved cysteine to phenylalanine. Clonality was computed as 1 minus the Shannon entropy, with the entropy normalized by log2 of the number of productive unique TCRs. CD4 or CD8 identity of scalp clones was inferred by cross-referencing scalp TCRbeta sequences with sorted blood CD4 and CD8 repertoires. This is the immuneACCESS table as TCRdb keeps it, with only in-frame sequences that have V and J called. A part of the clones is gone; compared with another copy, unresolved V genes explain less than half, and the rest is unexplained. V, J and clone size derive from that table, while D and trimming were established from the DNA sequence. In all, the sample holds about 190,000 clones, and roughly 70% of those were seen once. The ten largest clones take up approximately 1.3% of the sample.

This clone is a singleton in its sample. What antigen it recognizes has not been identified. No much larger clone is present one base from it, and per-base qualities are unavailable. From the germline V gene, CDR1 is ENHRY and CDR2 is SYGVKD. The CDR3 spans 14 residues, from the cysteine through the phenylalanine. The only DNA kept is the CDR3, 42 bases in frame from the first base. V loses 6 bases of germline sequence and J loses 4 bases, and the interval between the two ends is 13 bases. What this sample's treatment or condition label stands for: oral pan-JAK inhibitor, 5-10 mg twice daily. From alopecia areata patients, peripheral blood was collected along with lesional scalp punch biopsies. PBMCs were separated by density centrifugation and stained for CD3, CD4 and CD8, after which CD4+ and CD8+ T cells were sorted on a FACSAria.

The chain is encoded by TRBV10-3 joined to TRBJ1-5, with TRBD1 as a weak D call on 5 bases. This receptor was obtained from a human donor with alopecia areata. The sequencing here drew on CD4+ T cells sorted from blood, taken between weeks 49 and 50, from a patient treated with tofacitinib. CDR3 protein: CAISPGFGNQPQHF. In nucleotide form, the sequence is TGTGCCATCAGCCCAGGGTTTGGGAATCAGCCCCAGCATTTT.